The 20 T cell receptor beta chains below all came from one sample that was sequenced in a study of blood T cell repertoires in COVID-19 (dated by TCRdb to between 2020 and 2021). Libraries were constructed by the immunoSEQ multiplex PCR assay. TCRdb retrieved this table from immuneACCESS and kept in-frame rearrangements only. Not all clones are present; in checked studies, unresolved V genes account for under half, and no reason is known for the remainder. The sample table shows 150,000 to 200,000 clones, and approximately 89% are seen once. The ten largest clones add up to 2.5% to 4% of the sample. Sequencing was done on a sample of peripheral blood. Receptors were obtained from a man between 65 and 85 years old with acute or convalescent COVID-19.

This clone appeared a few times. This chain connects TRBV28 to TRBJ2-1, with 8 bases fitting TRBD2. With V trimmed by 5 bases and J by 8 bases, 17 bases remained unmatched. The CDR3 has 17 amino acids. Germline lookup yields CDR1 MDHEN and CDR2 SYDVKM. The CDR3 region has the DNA TGTGCCAGCAGTCTCCTGGCTTTCTCGGGAGGGTTACATGAGCAGTTCTTC. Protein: CASSLLAFSGGLHEQFF.

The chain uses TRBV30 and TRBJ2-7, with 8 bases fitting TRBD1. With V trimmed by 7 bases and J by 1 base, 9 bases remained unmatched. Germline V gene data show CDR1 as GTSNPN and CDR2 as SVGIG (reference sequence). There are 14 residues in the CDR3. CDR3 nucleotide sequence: TGTGCCTCTTCCAACAGGGGGAGGTCCTACGAGCAGTACTTC. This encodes CASSNRGRSYEQYF.

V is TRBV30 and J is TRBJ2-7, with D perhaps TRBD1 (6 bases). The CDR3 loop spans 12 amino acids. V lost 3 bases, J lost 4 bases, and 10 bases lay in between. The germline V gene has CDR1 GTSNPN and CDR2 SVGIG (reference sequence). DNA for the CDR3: TGTGCCTGGAGCCTCAGGGGATACGAGCAGTACTTC. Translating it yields CAWSLRGYEQYF.

The CDR3 coding sequence is TGTGCCAGCAGCCGCCCGGGACAGGGCGAGGCTGAAGCTTTCTTT. Protein sequence: CASSRPGQGEAEAFF. V and J are TRBV5-4 and TRBJ1-1; 9 bases fit TRBD1. The CDR3 consists of 15 residues. Germline CDR1 and CDR2: SGHNT and YYREEE (reference sequence). V gave up 4 bases and J gave up 6 bases; unmatched junction bases: 10.

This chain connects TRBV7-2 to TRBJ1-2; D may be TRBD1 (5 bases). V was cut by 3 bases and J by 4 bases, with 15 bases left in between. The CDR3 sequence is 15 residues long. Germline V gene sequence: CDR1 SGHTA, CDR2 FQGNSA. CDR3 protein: CASSLVRQWGYGYTF. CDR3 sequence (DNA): TGTGCCAGCAGCTTGGTCCGACAGTGGGGCTATGGCTACACCTTC.

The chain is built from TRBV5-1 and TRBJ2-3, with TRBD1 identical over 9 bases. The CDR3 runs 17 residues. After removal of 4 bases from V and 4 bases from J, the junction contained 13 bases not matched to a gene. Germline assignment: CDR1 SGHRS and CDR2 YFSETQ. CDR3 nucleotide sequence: TGCGCCAGCAGCGGGTACAGGGGGCAAGAGGGATCAGATACGCAGTATTTT. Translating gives CASSGYRGQEGSDTQYF. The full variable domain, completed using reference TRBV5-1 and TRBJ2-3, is KAGVTQTPRYLIKTRGQQVTLSCSPISGHRSVSWYQQTPGQGLQFLFEYFSETQRNKGNFPGRFSGRQFSNSRSEMNVSTLELGDSALYLCASSGYRGQEGSDTQYFGPGTRLTVL.

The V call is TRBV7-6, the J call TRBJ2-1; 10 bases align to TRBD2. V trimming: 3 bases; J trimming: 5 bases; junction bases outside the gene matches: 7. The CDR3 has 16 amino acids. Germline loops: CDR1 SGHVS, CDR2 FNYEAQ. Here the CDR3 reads CASSFGIAGGHNEQFF. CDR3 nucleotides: TGTGCCAGCAGCTTCGGCATAGCGGGGGGACACAATGAGCAGTTCTTC.

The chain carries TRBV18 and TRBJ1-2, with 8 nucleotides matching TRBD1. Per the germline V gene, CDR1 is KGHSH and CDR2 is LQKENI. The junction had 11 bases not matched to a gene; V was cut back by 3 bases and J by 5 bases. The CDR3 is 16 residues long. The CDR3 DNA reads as TGTGCCAGCTCACCTTTCTCGACAGGGGAAGGGTATGGCTACACCTTC. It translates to CASSPFSTGEGYGYTF.

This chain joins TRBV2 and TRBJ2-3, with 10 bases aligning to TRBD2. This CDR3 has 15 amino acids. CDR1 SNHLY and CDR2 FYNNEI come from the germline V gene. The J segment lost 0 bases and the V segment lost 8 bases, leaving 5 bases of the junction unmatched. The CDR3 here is CASGGLAVSTDTQYF. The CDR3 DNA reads TGTGCCAGCGGTGGACTAGCGGTTAGCACAGATACGCAGTATTTT.

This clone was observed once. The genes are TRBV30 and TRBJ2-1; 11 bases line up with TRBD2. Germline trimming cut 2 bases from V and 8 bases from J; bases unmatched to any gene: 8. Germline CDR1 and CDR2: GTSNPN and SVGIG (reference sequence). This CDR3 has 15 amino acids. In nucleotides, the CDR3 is TGTGCCTGGAGTCCCCTAGCGGGGGGTGGGGATGAGCAGTTCTTC. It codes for CAWSPLAGGGDEQFF.

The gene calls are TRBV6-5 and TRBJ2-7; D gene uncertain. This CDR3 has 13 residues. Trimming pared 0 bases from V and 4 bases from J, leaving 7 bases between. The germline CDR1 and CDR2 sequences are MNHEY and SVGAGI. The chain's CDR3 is CASSYSIGYEQYF. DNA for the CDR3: TGTGCCAGCAGTTACTCGATCGGGTACGAGCAGTACTTC.

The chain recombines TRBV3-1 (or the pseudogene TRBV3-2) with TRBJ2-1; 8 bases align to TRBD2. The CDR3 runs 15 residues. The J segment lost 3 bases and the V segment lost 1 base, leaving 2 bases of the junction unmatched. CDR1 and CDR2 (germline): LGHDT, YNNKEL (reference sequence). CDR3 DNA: TGTGCCAGCAGCCAAGTAACTAGCGGCTACAATGAGCAGTTCTTC. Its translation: CASSQVTSGYNEQFF.

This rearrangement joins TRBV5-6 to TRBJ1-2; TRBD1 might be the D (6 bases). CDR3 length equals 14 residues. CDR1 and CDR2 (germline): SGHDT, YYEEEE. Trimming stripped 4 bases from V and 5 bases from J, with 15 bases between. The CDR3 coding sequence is TGTGCCAGCAGCCCGGGTCCTAGGGGGTATGGCTACACCTTC. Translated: CASSPGPRGYGYTF.

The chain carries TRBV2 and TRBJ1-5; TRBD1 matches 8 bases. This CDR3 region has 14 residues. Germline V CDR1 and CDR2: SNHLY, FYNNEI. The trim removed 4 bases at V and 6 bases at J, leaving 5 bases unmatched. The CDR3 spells CASSVRGPGQPQHF. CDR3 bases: TGTGCCAGCAGTGTCAGGGGGCCAGGTCAGCCCCAGCATTTT. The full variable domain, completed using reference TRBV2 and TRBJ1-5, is EPEVTQTPSHQVTQMGQEVILRCVPISNHLYFYWYRQILGQKVEFLVSFYNNEISEKSEIFDDQFSVERPDGSNFTLKIRSTKLEDSAMYFCASSVRGPGQPQHFGDGTRLSIL.

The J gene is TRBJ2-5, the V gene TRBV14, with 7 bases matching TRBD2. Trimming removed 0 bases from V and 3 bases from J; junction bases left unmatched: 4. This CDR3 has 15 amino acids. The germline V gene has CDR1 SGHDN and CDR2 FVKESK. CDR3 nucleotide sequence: TGTGCCAGCAGCCAAGATGAGGGAGGGAAAGAGACCCAGTACTTC. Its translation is CASSQDEGGKETQYF.

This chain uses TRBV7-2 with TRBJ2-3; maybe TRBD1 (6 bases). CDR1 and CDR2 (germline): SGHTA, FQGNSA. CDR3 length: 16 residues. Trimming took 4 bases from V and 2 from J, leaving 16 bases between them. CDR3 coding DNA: TGTGCCAGCAGCTCAGAGGCCCGGACAGACACAGATACGCAGTATTTT. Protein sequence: CASSSEARTDTDTQYF.

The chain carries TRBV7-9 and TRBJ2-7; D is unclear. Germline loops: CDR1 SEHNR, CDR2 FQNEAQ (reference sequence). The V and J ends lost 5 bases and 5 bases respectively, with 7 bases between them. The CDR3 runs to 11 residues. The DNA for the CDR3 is TGTGCCAGCAGCCCTCTTGACGAGCAGTACTTC. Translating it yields CASSPLDEQYF.

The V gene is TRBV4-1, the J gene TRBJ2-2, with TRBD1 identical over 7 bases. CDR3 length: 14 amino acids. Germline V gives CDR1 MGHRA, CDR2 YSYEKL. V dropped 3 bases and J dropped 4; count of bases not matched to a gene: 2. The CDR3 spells CASSQPGGTGELFF. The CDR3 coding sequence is TGCGCCAGCAGCCAGCCAGGGGGCACCGGGGAGCTGTTTTTT.

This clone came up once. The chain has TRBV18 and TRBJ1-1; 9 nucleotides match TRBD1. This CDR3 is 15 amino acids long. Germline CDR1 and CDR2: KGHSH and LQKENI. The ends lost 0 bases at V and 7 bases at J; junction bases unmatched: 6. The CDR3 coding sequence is TGTGCCAGCTCACCACCATCGACAGGGGGTAATGAAGCTTTCTTT. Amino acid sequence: CASSPPSTGGNEAFF.

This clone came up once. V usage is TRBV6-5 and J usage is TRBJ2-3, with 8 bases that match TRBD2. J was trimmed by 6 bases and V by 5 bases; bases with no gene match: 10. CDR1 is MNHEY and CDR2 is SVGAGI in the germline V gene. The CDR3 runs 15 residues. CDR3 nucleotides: TGTGCCAGCAGTACGGGCGGGGGGCCGCGGGATACGCAGTATTTT. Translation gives CASSTGGGPRDTQYF.